Listed here are 30 T cell receptor beta chains from one sample, sequenced in a study of read filtering for tumor transcriptome and immune sequencing. The library was built from roughly 400 ng RNA with molecular barcoded adaptors for alpha/delta and beta/gamma chains. TCRdb reprocessed the reads with MiXCR, giving one entry per CDR3 protein. This table holds about 50,000 distinct CDR3 sequences, 20% found once. Sequencing was carried out using a population of CD138-negative cells sorted from bone marrow. The receptors shown here come from a donor at least 40 years old with multiple myeloma.

This clonotype has at least ten counts. The chain recombines TRBV24-1 with TRBJ2-1; 12 bases fit TRBD2. Trimming at V came to 4 bases and at J to 6 bases, leaving 6 bases not matched to a gene. The CDR3 consists of 16 residues. Germline V gene sequence: CDR1 KGHDR, CDR2 SFDVKD. CDR3 in amino acids: CATSEPSGRATNEQFF. DNA of the CDR3: TGTGCCACCAGTGAACCTAGCGGGAGGGCCACCAATGAGCAGTTCTTC.

As to this clonotype: The likely explanation is a read error, given a far larger clone one base away. The rearrangement uses TRBV4-1 and TRBJ2-1, with 8 nucleotides matching TRBD2. This CDR3 contains 14 residues. Germline CDR1 reads MGHRA; CDR2 reads YSYEKL. In DNA form, the CDR3 reads TGTGCCAGCAGCCCAGGGAGCGGGAGCGGAGAGCAGCTCTTC. Residues: CASSPGSGSGEQLF.

V is TRBV19 and J is TRBJ2-2; D possibly matches TRBD1 or TRBD2 (5 bases each). Germline V gene data show CDR1 as LNHDA and CDR2 as SQIVND (reference sequence). The V end lost 4 bases, the J end lost 0 bases, and 12 bases lay between the germline ends. The CDR3 runs 16 residues. The CDR3 DNA reads TGTGCCAGTAGTAGACCGGGACGGCCGAACACCGGGGAGCTGTTTTTT. It translates to CASSRPGRPNTGELFF. The full variable domain, rest sourced from reference TRBV19 and TRBJ2-2, is DGGITQSPKYLFRKEGQNVTLSCEQNLNHDAMYWYRQDPGQGLRLIYYSQIVNDFQKGDIAEGYSVSREKKESFPLTVTSAQKNPTAFYLCASSRPGRPNTGELFFGEGSRLTVL.

The sample holds many counts of this clonotype. V usage is TRBV20-1 and J usage is TRBJ1-1; 7 nucleotides agree with TRBD1. CDR3 length equals 15 residues. Trimming cost V 0 bases and J 0 bases; bases outside gene matches: 4. Germline CDR1 and CDR2: DFQATT and SNEGSKA (reference sequence). Written as DNA, the CDR3 is TGCAGTGCTAGAGATCGCACAGGGGTGAACACTGAAGCTTTCTTT. Residues: CSARDRTGVNTEAFF.

There are many counts of this clonotype. This rearrangement joins TRBV4-1 to TRBJ2-1; the match to TRBD2 covers 9 bases. Trimming cost V 3 bases and J 7 bases; bases outside gene matches: 13. The CDR3 sequence is 17 residues long. The germline V gene encodes CDR1 MGHRA and CDR2 YSYEKL. CDR3 nucleotide sequence: TGCGCCAGCAGCCAGCCACAGGGGCTAGCGGGACCAAATGAGCAGTTCTTC. This encodes CASSQPQGLAGPNEQFF.

This clonotype appeared many times. J is TRBJ2-7 and V is TRBV12-3 or TRBV12-4; 9 bases are a match to TRBD2. V lost 7 bases to trimming and J lost 2 bases; unmatched junction nucleotides: 6. CDR3 size: 14 residues. The CDR3 loop is CASTTSGSPYEQYF. The CDR3 DNA follows: TGTGCCAGCACCACTAGCGGGTCACCCTACGAGCAGTACTTC.

This chain connects TRBV6-2 or TRBV6-3 to TRBJ2-1; D could derive from TRBD1 or TRBD2 (5 bases each). Germline V gene data show CDR1 as MNHEY and CDR2 as SVGEGT. V was cut by 6 bases and J by 3 bases, with 15 bases left in between. This CDR3 is 15 amino acids long. The CDR3 spells CASSPSRAGYNEQFF. DNA of the CDR3: TGTGCCAGCAGCCCCAGCAGGGCGGGCTACAATGAGCAGTTCTTC.

In the case of this clonotype: A clone one base away is much larger, so this may be a read error. The final CDR3 position lacks the conserved phenylalanine or tryptophan, pointing to a likely read error. The chain uses TRBV11-3 and TRBJ2-1, with TRBD2 matching 11 bases. V gave up 4 bases and J gave up 8 bases; unmatched junction bases: 7. CDR1 SGHNT and CDR2 YENEEA come from the germline V gene. This CDR3 comprises 15 residues. CDR3 nucleotides: TGTGCCAGCAGCTCCGTAGCGGGAGGGCCACATGAGCAGTTCCTC. It translates to CASSSVAGGPHEQFL.

This clonotype was picked up a small number of times. V gene TRBV25-1 combines with J gene TRBJ2-2; 7 bases are a match to TRBD2. Unmatched junction bases numbered 13, after V lost 8 bases and J lost 7 bases. There are 15 residues in the CDR3. Germline V gene sequence: CDR1 MGHDK, CDR2 SYGVNS. The CDR3 is CASGSRRERSGELFF. CDR3 sequence (DNA): TGTGCCAGCGGGAGCCGGCGGGAGCGGAGCGGGGAGCTGTTTTTT.

To note about this clonotype: A read error may explain this, as a much larger clone is one base away. The chain has TRBV4-2 and TRBJ2-1; D could derive from TRBD1 or TRBD2 (5 bases each). With 0 bases removed from V and 10 bases from J, the gap between germline ends came to 19 bases. The germline CDR1 and CDR2 sequences are LGHNA and YNFKEQ. The CDR3 has 16 amino acids. The CDR3 DNA sequence: TGTGCCAGCAGCCAAGAAGCCAGCGGACAATCCTACGAGCAGTTCTTC. It specifies CASSQEASGQSYEQFF.

This clonotype was seen many times. The J gene is TRBJ2-7, the V gene TRBV6-6, with TRBD1 matching over 10 bases. The CDR3 has 13 amino acids. CDR1 MNHNY and CDR2 SVGAGI come from the germline V gene (reference sequence). After removal of 11 bases from V and 6 bases from J, the junction contained 10 bases not matched to a gene. The CDR3 region has the DNA TGTGCCGCGTCCCGGGACAGGGGATCCGAGCAGTACTTC. Its translation is CAASRDRGSEQYF.

This clonotype showed up just a few times. The V and J genes are TRBV12-3 or TRBV12-4 and TRBJ1-5; D is possibly TRBD1 (5 bases). Trimming stripped 2 bases from V and 4 bases from J, with 12 bases between. This CDR3 is built from 15 residues. DNA for the CDR3: TGTGCCAGCAGTTTAACCCGGGACGCAAATCAGCCCCAGCATTTT. Translating gives CASSLTRDANQPQHF.

Turning to this clonotype: A much larger clone lies a single base off, so this may be a read error. V and J are TRBV4-1 and TRBJ2-7; tentatively, D is TRBD2 (5 bases). The germline gives CDR1 MGHRA, CDR2 YSYEKL. This CDR3 is 16 amino acids long. CDR3 nucleotides: TGCGTCAGCAGCCTCGACTATGACCGACTCTCCTACGAGCAGTACTTC. Its translation is CVSSLDYDRLSYEQYF.

The sample holds many counts of this clonotype. This sequence joins TRBV11-1 and TRBJ1-1; 7 nucleotides align to TRBD1. The germline V gene encodes CDR1 SGHAT and CDR2 FQDESV (reference sequence). The CDR3 extends over 18 amino acids. J gave up 0 bases and V 2 bases, and 12 bases lay outside the gene matches. The CDR3 is CASSLSSSYRGVNTEAFF. The DNA for the CDR3 is TGTGCCAGCAGCTTATCGTCTTCGTACAGGGGAGTGAACACTGAAGCTTTCTTT.

A remark on this clonotype: At one end, the junction sequence differs from germline, possibly due to a read error. V is TRBV28 and J is TRBJ2-3; possibly TRBD1 for D (5 bases). This CDR3 is 16 amino acids long. Germline V lookup: CDR1 MDHEN, CDR2 SYDVKM. The DNA for the CDR3 is TGTGCCAGCAGTTCCCCTGGGGCCAGGGCGGAAGATACGCAGTCTTTT. Translation: CASSSPGARAEDTQSF.

Of note for this clonotype: One junction end does not reproduce the germline sequence, and a read error may be involved. The V and J genes are TRBV29-1 and TRBJ2-3, with D perhaps TRBD2 (5 bases). CDR1 is SQVTM and CDR2 is ANQGSEA in the germline V gene. The CDR3 has 14 amino acids. CDR3 coding DNA: TGCAGCGTTGAACGGCGAGGGATCACAGATACGCAGTACTTT. It translates to CSVERRGITDTQYF.

This clonotype has a count of ten or more. This sequence joins TRBV3-1 and TRBJ1-4; possible D gene TRBD1, 5 bases. In germline, CDR1 is LGHDT, CDR2 YNNKEL (reference sequence). V was pared by 4 bases and J by 7 bases, with 16 bases between. The CDR3 contains 15 residues. This chain's CDR3 is CASSPLGTGGEKLFF. The DNA for the CDR3 is TGTGCCAGCAGCCCGCTTGGGACTGGGGGTGAAAAACTGTTTTTT.

This clonotype was seen more than once but under ten times. The chain couples TRBV28 to TRBJ2-7; D perhaps matches TRBD1 (6 bases). This CDR3 has 16 residues. Trimming cost V 5 bases and J 2 bases, with 19 bases left between them. Per the germline V gene, CDR1 is MDHEN and CDR2 is SYDVKM. Here the CDR3 reads CASSSFHGDTTYEQYF. CDR3 bases: TGTGCCAGCAGTAGTTTCCACGGGGACACCACCTACGAGCAGTACTTC.

Concerning this clonotype itself: An end of the junction does not agree with germline; a read error may underlie this. This rearrangement joins TRBV5-4 to TRBJ2-2; D unclear. Germline CDR1 reads SGHNT; CDR2 reads YYREEE (reference sequence). CDR3 length equals 14 residues. CDR3 loop: CAGSLMQDTGELFF. The CDR3 DNA reads TGTGCCGGCAGCTTGATGCAGGACACCGGGGAGCTGTTTTTT.

This clonotype was found many times. The V gene is TRBV11-3, the J gene TRBJ2-2, with D tentatively TRBD2 (5 bases). V was clipped by 0 bases and J by 1 base, with 15 bases between them. This CDR3 comprises 18 residues. The germline V gene has CDR1 SGHNT and CDR2 YENEEA. CDR3 residues: CASSLEVTIGMNTGELFF. Here the CDR3 DNA reads TGTGCCAGCAGCTTAGAGGTCACAATCGGGATGAACACCGGGGAGCTGTTTTTT.

This clonotype came up once. This may arise from a read error, as a much more abundant clone is one base away. This chain links TRBV7-9 with TRBJ1-1, with 8 bases matching TRBD1. Looked up from germline, CDR1 is SEHNR and CDR2 is FQNEAQ (reference sequence). Trimming took 5 bases from V and 4 from J; bases not matched to a gene: 6. The CDR3 sequence is 14 residues long. The DNA for the CDR3 is TGTGCCAGCAGCGCGACAGGGGATTGCACTGAAGCTTTCTTT. It codes for CASSATGDCTEAFF.

This clonotype was counted many times. CDR3 coding DNA: TGTGCCAGCAGTTTGTCGGGGTTGAACGTCCTGACTTTC. It is translated as CASSLSGLNVLTF. The chain recombines TRBV27 with TRBJ2-6; TRBD2 is a possible D gene (5 bases). Looked up from germline, CDR1 is MNHEY and CDR2 is SMNVEV (reference sequence). V was shortened by 3 bases and J by 10 bases, with 10 bases between the two germline ends. The length of the CDR3 is 13 residues.

This clonotype showed up just a few times. It may be a read error: a sequence one base away is much more abundant. The V gene is TRBV6-5, the J gene TRBJ2-7; 10 bases are shared with TRBD1. The CDR3 has 17 residues. Germline CDR1 reads MNHEY; CDR2 reads SVGAGI. The CDR3 reads CASSYTGAGTGEYGQYF. Written as DNA, the CDR3 is TGTGCCAGCAGTTACACGGGGGCCGGGACAGGGGAGTACGGGCAGTACTTC.

This clonotype came up a few times. V is TRBV19 and J is TRBJ1-5, with a tentative D call TRBD1 (6 bases). Trimming removed 2 bases at V and 0 bases at J, with 8 bases between. From germline, CDR1 is LNHDA and CDR2 SQIVND (reference sequence). The CDR3 is 15 residues long. In DNA form, the CDR3 reads TGTGCCAGTAGTATATCGGGGGCTAGCAATCAGCCCCAGCATTTT. Translation: CASSISGASNQPQHF.

On this clonotype itself: A much larger clone lies one base from this, so it may be a read error. The chain has TRBV2 and TRBJ2-1; D unresolved. The V gene lost 8 bases and the J gene lost 7 bases, with 18 bases spanning the gap. The CDR3 runs to 14 residues. CDR1 and CDR2 from the germline V gene are SNHLY and FYNNEI. CDR3 amino acids: CASQMSPTLNEQFF. CDR3 in DNA: TGTGCCAGCCAAATGTCGCCGACTTTGAATGAGCAGTTCTTC. Complete variable domain (other parts from reference TRBV2 and TRBJ2-1): EPEVTQTPSHQVTQMGQEVILRCVPISNHLYFYWYRQILGQKVEFLVSFYNNEISEKSEIFDDQFSVERPDGSNFTLKIRSTKLEDSAMYFCASQMSPTLNEQFFGPGTRLTVL.

The table lists this clonotype with many counts. V is TRBV20-1 and J is TRBJ1-5; D not certain. The CDR3 covers 15 residues. Trimming left V 1 base short and J 2 bases short, with 12 bases between. Germline V gives CDR1 DFQATT, CDR2 SNEGSKA (reference sequence). The CDR3 loop reads CSARGFGEGNQPQHF. The CDR3 nucleotides read TGCAGTGCTAGAGGTTTCGGGGAGGGCAATCAGCCCCAGCATTTT.

This clonotype was observed at least ten times. The chain combines TRBV7-2 with TRBJ1-1; D perhaps matches TRBD1 (5 bases). This CDR3 contains 14 residues. V shed 0 bases and J shed 5 bases, with 10 bases lying between them. CDR1 and CDR2 (germline): SGHTA, FQGNSA. The CDR3 is CASSLAQGRTEAFF. In DNA form, the CDR3 reads TGTGCCAGCAGCTTAGCGCAGGGCCGAACTGAAGCTTTCTTT.

In this sample, this clonotype turned up many times. The J gene is TRBJ1-5, the V gene TRBV20-1; D call uncertain. Trimming took 3 bases from V and 6 from J, leaving 15 bases between them. Per germline, CDR1 DFQATT and CDR2 SNEGSKA (reference sequence). The CDR3 sequence is 14 residues long. This CDR3 is CSASEVAGSQPQHF. The CDR3 coding sequence is TGCAGTGCTAGTGAAGTCGCTGGATCTCAGCCCCAGCATTTT.

This clonotype came up many times. As DNA, the CDR3 is TGTGCCAGCAGTTACGGGCAGTACAATGAGCAGTTCTTC. Translated, it gives CASSYGQYNEQFF. V is TRBV6-5 and J is TRBJ2-1; the D is unclear. V lost 2 bases, J lost 4 bases, and 6 bases lay in between. Germline values: CDR1 MNHEY, CDR2 SVGAGI. CDR3 length equals 13 residues.

This clonotype occurred many times. CDR3 sequence reads: CASSILAGYEQYF. CDR3 coding DNA: TGTGCCAGCAGCATACTGGCCGGCTACGAGCAGTACTTC. The chain joins TRBV7-3 to TRBJ2-7; D ambiguous. Germline V gene data show CDR1 as SGHTA and CDR2 as FQGTGA. Trimming took off 5 bases at V and 3 bases at J, with 11 bases between the two ends. This CDR3 region has 13 residues. Drawing the rest from reference TRBV7-3 and TRBJ2-7, the complete variable domain is GAGVSQTPSNKVTEKGKYVELRCDPISGHTALYWYRQSLGQGPEFLIYFQGTGAADDSGLPNDRFFAVRPEGSVSTLKIQRTERGDSAVYLCASSILAGYEQYFGPGTRLTVT.